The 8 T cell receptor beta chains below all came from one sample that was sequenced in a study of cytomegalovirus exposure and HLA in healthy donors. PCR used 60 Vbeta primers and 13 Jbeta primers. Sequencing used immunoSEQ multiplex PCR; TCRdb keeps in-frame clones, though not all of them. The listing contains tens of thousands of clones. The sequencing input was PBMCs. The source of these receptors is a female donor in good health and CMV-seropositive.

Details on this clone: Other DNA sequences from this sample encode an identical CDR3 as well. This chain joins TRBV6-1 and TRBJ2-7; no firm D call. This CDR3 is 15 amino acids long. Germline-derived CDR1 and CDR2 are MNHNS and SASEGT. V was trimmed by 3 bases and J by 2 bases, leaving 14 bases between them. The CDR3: CASSDSGSYAYEQYF. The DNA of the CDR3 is TGTGCCAGCAGTGATTCCGGGTCGTACGCCTACGAGCAGTACTTC.

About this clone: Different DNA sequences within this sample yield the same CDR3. The CDR3 DNA is TGCAGCGCCGGACAGGGAAACACCATATATTTT. It yields the protein CSAGQGNTIYF. V gene TRBV29-1 combines with J gene TRBJ1-3; tentatively, D is TRBD1 (6 bases). V lost 7 bases, J lost 4 bases, and 8 bases lay in between. This CDR3 region has 11 residues. Germline CDR1 is SQVTM and CDR2 is ANQGSEA.

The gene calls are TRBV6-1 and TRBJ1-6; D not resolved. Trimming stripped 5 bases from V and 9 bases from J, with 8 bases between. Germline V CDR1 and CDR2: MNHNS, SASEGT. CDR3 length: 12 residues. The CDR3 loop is CASSNFPSPLHF. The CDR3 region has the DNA TGTGCCAGCAGTAACTTCCCTTCACCCCTCCACTTT.

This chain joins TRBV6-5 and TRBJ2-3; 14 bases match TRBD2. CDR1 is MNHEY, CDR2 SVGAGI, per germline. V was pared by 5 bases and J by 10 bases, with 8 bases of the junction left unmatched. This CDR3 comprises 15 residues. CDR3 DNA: TGTGCCAGCAGTGCGGGGACTAGCGGGAGTAAAGCGCAGTATTTT. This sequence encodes CASSAGTSGSKAQYF.

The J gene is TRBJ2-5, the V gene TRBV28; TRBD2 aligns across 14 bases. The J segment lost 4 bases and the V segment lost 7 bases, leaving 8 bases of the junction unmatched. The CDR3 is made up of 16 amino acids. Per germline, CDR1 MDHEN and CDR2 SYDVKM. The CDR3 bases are TGTGCCAGCACCCAGTCAGGACTAGCGGGAGGAGAGACCCAGTACTTC. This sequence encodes CASTQSGLAGGETQYF.

For the CDR3, the DNA is TGTGCCAGCAGCTTAGGAGAGGCCAATTCACCCCTCCACTTT. Its translation: CASSLGEANSPLHF. The rearrangement joins TRBV7-9 to TRBJ1-6; D remains ambiguous. Deletions cut 1 base from V and 7 bases from J, with 8 bases between. The length of the CDR3 is 14 residues. Germline CDR1 SEHNR, CDR2 FQNEAQ (reference sequence).

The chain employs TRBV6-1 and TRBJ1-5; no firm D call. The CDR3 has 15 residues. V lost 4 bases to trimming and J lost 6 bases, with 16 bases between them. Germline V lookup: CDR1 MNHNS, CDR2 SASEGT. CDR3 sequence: CASSAGLAVGQPQHF. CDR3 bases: TGTGCCAGCAGTGCCGGACTGGCGGTAGGTCAGCCCCAGCATTTT.

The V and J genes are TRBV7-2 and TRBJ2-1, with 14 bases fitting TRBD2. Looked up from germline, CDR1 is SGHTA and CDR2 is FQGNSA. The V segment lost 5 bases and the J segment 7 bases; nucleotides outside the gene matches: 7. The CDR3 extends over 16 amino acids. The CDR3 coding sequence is TGTGCCAGCAGCCAAAGGGGGACTAGCGGGAGTAATGAGCAGTTCTTC. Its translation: CASSQRGTSGSNEQFF.